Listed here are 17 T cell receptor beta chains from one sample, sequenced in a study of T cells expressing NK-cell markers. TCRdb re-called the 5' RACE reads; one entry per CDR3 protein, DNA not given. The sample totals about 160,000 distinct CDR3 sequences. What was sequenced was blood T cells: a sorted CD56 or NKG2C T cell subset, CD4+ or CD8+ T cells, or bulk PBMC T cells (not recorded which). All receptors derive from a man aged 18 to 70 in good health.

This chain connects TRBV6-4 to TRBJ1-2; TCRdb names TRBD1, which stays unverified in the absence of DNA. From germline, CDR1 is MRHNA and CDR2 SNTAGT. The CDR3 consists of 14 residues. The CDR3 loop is CASSDRRRWRGYTF.

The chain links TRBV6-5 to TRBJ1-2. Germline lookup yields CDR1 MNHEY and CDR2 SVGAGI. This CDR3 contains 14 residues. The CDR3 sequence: CASSYGSGYYGYTF.

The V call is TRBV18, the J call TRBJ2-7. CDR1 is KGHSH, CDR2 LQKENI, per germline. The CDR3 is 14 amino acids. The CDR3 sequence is CASSPDLDPYEQYF.

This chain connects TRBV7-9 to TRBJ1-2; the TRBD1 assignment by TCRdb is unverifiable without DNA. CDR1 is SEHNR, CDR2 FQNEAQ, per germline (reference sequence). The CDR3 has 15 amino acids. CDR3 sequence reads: CASNPLGTGDYGYTF.

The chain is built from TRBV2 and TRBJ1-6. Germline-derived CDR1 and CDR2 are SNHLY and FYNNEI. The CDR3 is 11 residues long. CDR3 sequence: CASSVNSPLHF.

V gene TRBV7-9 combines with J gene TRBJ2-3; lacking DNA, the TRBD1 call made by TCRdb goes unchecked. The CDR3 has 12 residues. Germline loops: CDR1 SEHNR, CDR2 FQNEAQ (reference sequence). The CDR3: CASSWTVDTQYF.

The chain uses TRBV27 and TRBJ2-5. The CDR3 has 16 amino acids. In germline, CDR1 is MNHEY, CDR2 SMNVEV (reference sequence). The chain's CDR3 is CASSSPNMGNQETQYF.

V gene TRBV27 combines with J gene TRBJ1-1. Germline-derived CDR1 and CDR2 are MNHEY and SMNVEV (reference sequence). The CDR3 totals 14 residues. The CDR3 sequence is CASGEGSQNTEAFF.

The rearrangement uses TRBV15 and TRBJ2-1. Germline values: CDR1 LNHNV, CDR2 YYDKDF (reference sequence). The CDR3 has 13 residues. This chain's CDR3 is CATSRGDYNEQFF.

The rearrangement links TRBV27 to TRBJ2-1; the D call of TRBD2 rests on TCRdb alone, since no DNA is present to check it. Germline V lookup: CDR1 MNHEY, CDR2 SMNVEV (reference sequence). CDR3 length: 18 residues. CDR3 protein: CASSFLTSGGSSYNEQFF.

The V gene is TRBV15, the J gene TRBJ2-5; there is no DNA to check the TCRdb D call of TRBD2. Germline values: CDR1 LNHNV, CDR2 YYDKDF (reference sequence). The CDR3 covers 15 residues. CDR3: CATSSTRGARETQYF.

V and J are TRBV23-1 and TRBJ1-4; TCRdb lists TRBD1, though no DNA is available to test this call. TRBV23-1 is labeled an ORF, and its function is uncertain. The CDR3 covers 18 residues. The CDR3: CASSQRTGDFATNEKLFF.

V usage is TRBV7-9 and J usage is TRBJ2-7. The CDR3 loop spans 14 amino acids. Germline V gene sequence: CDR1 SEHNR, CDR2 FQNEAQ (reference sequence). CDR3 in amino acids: CASSPGLSPYEQYF.

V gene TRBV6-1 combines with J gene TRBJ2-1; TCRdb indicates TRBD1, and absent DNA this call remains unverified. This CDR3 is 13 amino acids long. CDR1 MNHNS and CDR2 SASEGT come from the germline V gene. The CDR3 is CASPGSGGNEQFF.

This chain's CDR3 is CASSHGDSSTDTQYF. This chain uses TRBV3-1 with TRBJ2-3. In germline, CDR1 is LGHDT, CDR2 YNNKEL (reference sequence). CDR3 length: 15 residues.

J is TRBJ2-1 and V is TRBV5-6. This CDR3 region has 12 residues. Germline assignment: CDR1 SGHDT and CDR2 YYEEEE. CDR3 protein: CASSLRLHEQFF.

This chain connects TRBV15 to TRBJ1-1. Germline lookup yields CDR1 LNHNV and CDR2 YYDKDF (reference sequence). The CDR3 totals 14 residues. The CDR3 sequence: CATTETLMNTEAFF.